This T cell receptor (beta chain) was sequenced for a study of response to subunit inactivated influenza vaccine. Each CDR3 protein is one row after TCRdb ran MiXCR on the RT-PCR reads. The table lists approximately 520,000 distinct CDR3 sequences, more than 15% of them singletons. Germline-derived CDR1 and CDR2 are LGHNA and YNFKEQ. Trimming stripped 1 base from V and 0 bases from J, with 9 bases between. The CDR3 totals 16 residues. The source material was CD4+ T cells sorted from PBMCs, sampled roughly 24 months after vaccination. V is TRBV4-2 and J is TRBJ2-2; no definite D call. This clonotype was sampled from a man between 50 and 75 years old who received an inactivated influenza vaccine. The CDR3, as DNA: TGTGCCAGCAGCCAAGCCGCAACGACGAACACCGGGGAGCTGTTTTTT. Amino acids: CASSQAATTNTGELFF.